The source of this T cell receptor (beta chain) is a study of T cells in localized non-small cell lung cancer. Trimming took 7 bases from V and 1 from J; bases not matched to a gene: 15. The CDR3 has 19 amino acids. From germline, CDR1 is MDHEN and CDR2 SYDVKM. Comments on this clone: Antigen: not known.

Study-level points and caveats: Increased T cell density in blood showed an association with longer overall survival. Uninvolved adjacent lung showed the highest T cell clonality, exceeding tumor.

Sequencing used immunoSEQ multiplex PCR; TCRdb keeps in-frame clones, though not all of them. The data hold tens of thousands of clones, with 90% observed a single time. The gene calls are TRBV28 and TRBJ1-6, with TRBD1 identical over 8 bases. This sample comprised peripheral blood, obtained before any cancer treatment. The receptor was isolated from a woman aged 40 to 75 with stage I lung adenocarcinoma. The CDR3: CASTHRVQGGKSYNSPLHF. CDR3 nucleotide sequence: TGTGCCAGCACCCACCGCGTACAGGGGGGAAAGTCCTATAATTCACCCCTCCACTTT. The entire variable domain, with the rest obtained from reference TRBV28 and TRBJ1-6, is as follows: DVKVTQSSRYLVKRTGEKVFLECVQDMDHENMFWYRQDPGLGLRLIYFSYDVKMKEKGDIPEGYSVSREKKERFSLILESASTNQTSMYLCASTHRVQGGKSYNSPLHFGNGTRLTVT.